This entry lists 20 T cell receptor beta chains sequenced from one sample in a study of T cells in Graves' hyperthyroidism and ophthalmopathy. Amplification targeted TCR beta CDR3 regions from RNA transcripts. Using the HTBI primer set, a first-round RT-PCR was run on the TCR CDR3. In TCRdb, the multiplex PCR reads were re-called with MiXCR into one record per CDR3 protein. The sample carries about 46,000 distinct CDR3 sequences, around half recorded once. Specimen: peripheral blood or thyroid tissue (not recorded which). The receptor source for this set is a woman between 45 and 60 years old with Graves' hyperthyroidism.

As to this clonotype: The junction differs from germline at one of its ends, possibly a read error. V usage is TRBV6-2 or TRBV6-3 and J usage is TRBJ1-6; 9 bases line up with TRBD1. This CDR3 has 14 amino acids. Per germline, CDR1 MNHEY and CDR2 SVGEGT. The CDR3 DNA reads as TGTGCCTGCAGGTCCGGGACAGGGCAGTCACCCCTCCACTTT. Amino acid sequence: CACRSGTGQSPLHF.

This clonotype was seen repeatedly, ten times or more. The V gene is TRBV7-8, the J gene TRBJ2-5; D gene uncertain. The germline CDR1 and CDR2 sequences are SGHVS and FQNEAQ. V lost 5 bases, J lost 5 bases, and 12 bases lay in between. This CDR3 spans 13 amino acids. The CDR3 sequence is CASSATMVETQYF. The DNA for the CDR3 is TGTGCCAGCAGCGCCACTATGGTGGAGACCCAGTACTTC.

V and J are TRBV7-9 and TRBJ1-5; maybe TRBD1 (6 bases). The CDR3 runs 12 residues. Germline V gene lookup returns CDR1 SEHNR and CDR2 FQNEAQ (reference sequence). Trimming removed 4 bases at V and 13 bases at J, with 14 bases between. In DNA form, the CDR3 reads TGTGCCAGCAGCTCCCGGGACACACTTCAGCATTTT. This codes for CASSSRDTLQHF.

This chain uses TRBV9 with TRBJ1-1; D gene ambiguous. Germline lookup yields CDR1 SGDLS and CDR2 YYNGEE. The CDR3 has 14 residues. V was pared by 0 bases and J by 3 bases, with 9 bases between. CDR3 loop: CASSVAPGDTEAFF. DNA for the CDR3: TGTGCCAGCAGCGTAGCTCCGGGAGACACTGAAGCTTTCTTT.

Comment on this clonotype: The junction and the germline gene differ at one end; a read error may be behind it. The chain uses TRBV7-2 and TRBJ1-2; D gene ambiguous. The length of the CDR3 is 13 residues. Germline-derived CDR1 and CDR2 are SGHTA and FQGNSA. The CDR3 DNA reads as TGTGCCAGCGGCTTGGGCAAAGAGCGTTACTACACCTTC. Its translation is CASGLGKERYYTF.

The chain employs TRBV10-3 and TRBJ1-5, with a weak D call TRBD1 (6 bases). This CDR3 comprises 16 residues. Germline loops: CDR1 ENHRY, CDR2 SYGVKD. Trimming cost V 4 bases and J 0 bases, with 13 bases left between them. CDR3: CAISAQGTNSNQPQHF. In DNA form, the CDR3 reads TGTGCCATCAGTGCGCAGGGGACAAATAGCAATCAGCCCCAGCATTTT.

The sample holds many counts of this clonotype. The CDR3 sequence: CASRGQVTYEQYF. The DNA for the CDR3 is TGTGCCAGCCGGGGACAGGTGACCTACGAGCAGTACTTC. V and J are TRBV6-5 and TRBJ2-7; 8 positions match TRBD1. The J segment lost 2 bases and the V segment lost 8 bases, leaving 5 bases of the junction unmatched. CDR3 length: 13 amino acids. Per the germline V gene, CDR1 is MNHEY and CDR2 is SVGAGI.

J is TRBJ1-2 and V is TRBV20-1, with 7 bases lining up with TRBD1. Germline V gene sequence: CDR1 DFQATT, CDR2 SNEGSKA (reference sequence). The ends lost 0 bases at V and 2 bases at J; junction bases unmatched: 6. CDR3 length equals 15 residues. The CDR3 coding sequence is TGCAGTGCTAGAGATCGTGGGACAGCCAACTATGGCTACACCTTC. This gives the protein CSARDRGTANYGYTF.

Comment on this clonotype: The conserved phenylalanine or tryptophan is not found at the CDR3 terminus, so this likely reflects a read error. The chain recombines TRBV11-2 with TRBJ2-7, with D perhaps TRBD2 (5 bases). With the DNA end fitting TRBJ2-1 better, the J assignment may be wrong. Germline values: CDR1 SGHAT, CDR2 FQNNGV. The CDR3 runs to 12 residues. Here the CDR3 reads CASSLVGSKQFL. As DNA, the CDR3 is TGTGCCAGCAGCTTAGTTGGGAGCAAGCAGTTCCTC.

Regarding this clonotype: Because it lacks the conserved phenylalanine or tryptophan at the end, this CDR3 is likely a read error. This CDR3 reads CAGSLIGFSGANVLTL. CDR3 nucleotides: TGTGCCGGCAGCTTGATAGGGTTCTCAGGGGCCAACGTCCTGACTCTC. The chain couples TRBV5-4 to TRBJ2-6, with no clear D. This CDR3 contains 16 residues. Per germline, CDR1 SGHNT and CDR2 YYREEE (reference sequence).

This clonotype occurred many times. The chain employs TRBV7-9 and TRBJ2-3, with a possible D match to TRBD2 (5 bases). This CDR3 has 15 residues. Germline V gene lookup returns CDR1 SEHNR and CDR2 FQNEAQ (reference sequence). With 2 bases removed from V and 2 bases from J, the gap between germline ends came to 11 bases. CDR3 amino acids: CASSLLSGFTDTQYF. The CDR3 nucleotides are TGTGCCAGCAGCTTACTTTCGGGATTCACAGATACGCAGTATTTT.

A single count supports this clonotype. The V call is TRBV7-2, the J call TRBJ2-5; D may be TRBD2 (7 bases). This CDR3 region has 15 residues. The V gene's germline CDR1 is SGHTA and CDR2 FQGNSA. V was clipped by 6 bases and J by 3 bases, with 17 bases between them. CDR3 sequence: CASSRGGGPEETQYF. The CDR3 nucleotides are TGTGCCAGCAGTCGAGGGGGAGGGCCGGAAGAGACCCAGTACTTC.

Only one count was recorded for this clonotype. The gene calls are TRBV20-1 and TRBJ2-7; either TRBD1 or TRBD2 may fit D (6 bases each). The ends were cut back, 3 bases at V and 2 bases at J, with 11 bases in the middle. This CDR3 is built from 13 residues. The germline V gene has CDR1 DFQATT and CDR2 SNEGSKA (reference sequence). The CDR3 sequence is CSARGGPTYEQYF. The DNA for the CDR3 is TGCAGTGCTAGGGGGGGCCCAACCTACGAGCAGTACTTC.

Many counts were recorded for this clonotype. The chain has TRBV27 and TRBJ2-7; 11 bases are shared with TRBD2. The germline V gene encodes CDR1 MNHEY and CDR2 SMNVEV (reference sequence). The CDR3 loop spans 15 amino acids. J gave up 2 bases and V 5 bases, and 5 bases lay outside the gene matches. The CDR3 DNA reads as TGTGCCAGCAGTCTAGCGGGAGGACGAACCTACGAGCAGTACTTC. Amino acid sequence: CASSLAGGRTYEQYF.

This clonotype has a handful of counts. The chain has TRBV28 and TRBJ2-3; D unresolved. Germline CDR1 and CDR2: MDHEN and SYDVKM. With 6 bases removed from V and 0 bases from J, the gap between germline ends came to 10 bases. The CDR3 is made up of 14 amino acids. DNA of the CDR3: TGTGCCAGCAGCCTAGACGCGAGCACAGATACGCAGTATTTT. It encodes CASSLDASTDTQYF.

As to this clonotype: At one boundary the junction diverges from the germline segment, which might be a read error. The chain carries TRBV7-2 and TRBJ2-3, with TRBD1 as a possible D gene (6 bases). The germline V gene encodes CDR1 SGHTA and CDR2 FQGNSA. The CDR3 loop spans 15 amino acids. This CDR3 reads CVSSLRGRGADTQYF. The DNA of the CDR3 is TGTGTCAGCAGCTTAAGGGGGAGAGGGGCAGATACGCAGTATTTT.

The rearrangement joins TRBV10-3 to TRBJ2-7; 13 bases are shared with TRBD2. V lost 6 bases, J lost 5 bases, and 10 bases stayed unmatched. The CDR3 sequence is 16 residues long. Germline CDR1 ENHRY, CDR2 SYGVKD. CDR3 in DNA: TGTGCCATCAGCTTGACCGGGACTAGCGGGAACAACGAGCAGTACTTC. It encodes CAISLTGTSGNNEQYF.

In nucleotides, the CDR3 is TGTGCCAGCAGCCAGCCGGGGGGCGGGAACTACGAGCAGTACTTC. It translates to CASSQPGGGNYEQYF. The chain is built from TRBV7-6 and TRBJ2-7, with D maybe TRBD2 (7 bases). CDR3 length: 15 residues. The V end was cut by 5 bases, the J end by 3 bases, with 17 bases between. Germline lookup yields CDR1 SGHVS and CDR2 FNYEAQ. The full variable domain, rest sourced from reference TRBV7-6 and TRBJ2-7, is GAGVSQSPRYKVTKRGQDVALRCDPISGHVSLYWYRQALGQGPEFLTYFNYEAQQDKSGLPNDRFSAERPEGSISTLTIQRTEQRDSAMYRCASSQPGGGNYEQYFGPGTRLTVT.

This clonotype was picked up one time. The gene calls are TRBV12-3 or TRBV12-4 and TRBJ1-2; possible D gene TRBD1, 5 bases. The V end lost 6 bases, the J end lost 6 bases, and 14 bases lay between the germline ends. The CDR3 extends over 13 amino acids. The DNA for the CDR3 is TGTGCCAGCAGACTGGGACCGGGACATGGCTACACCTTC. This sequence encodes CASRLGPGHGYTF.

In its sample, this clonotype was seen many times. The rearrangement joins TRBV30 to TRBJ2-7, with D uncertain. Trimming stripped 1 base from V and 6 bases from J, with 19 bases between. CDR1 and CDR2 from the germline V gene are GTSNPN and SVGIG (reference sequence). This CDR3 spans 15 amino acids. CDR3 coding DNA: TGTGCCTGGAGTGGACAAAGGGCCTGGCGGTTCGAGCAGTACTTC. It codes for CAWSGQRAWRFEQYF.